This T cell receptor beta chain derives from a study of T-cell reconstitution after alpha-beta-depleted transplantation in children. Whole-study results and caveats: Fresh T-cell production supplied most of the T-cell counts and diversity seen one year after transplant. After transplant, high TCRbeta diversity at day 60 in some patients arose from surviving recipient T cells and thymic progenitors. As was reported, about two months after transplant, alpha-beta T cells came from several hundred expanded graft clones.

Unique molecular identifiers were built into the TCRbeta library. TCRdb fed the PCR reads into MiXCR, producing one record per CDR3 protein. The sample lists some 260,000 distinct CDR3 sequences; more than 20% were seen once. As to this clonotype: Antigen specificity is unknown.

V lost 0 bases to trimming and J lost 2 bases, with 5 bases between them. This CDR3 is 13 amino acids long. This chain joins TRBV12-3 or TRBV12-4 and TRBJ2-7, with D unclear. The TCR sequence derives from a female patient between 2 and 10 years old who had a stem cell transplant for congenital amegakaryocytic thrombocytopenia, so the T cells may come from the graft donor. This sample comprised PBMCs, mostly from graft donor cells, obtained 360 days after TCRalphabeta/CD19-depleted stem cell transplant. The CDR3 loop reads CASSLASPYEQYF. The CDR3 DNA reads TGTGCCAGCAGTTTAGCATCACCCTACGAGCAGTACTTC.